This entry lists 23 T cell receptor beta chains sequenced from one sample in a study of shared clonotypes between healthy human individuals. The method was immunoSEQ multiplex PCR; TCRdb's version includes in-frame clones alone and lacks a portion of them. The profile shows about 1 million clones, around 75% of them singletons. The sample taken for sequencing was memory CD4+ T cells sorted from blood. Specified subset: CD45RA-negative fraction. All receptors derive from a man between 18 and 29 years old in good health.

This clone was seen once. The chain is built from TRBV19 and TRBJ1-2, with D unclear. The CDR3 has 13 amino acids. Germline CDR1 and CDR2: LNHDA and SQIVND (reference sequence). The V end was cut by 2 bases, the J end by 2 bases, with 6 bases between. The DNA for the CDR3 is TGTGCCAGTAGTATACGCCACAACTATGGCTACACCTTC. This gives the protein CASSIRHNYGYTF.

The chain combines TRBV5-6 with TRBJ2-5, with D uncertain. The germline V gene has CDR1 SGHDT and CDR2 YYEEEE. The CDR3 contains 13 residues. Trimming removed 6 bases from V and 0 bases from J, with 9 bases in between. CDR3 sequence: CASTTWHQETQYF. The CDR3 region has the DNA TGTGCCAGCACAACGTGGCACCAAGAGACCCAGTACTTC.

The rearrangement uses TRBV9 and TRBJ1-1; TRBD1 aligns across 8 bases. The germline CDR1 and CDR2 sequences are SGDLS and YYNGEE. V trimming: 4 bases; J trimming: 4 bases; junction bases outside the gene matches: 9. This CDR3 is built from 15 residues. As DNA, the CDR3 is TGTGCCAGCAGCCGACAGGGGACCTGGGCCACTGAAGCTTTCTTT. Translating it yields CASSRQGTWATEAFF.

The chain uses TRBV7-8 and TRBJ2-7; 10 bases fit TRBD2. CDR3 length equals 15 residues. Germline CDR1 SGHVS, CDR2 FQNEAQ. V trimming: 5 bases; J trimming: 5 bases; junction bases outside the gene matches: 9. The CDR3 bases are TGTGCCAGCAGCCCGCTATCTAGCGGGAGCCACGAGCAGTACTTC. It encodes CASSPLSSGSHEQYF.

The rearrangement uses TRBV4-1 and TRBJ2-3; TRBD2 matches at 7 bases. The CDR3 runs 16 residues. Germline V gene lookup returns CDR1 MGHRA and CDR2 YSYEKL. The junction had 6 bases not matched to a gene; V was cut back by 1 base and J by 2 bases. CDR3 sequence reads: CASSQVPGLHTDTQYF. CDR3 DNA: TGCGCCAGCAGCCAAGTCCCGGGACTACACACAGATACGCAGTATTTT.

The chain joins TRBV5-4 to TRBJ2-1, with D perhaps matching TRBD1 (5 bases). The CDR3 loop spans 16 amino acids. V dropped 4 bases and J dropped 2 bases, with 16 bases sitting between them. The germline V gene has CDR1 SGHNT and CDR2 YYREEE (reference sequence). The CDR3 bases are TGTGCCAGCAGCCCAAAAGGGGCGGTCACCTACAATGAGCAGTTCTTC. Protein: CASSPKGAVTYNEQFF. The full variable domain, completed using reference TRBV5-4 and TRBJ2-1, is ETGVTQSPTHLIKTRGQQVTLRCSSQSGHNTVSWYQQALGQGPQFIFQYYREEENGRGNFPPRFSGLQFPNYSSELNVNALELDDSALYLCASSPKGAVTYNEQFFGPGTRLTVL.

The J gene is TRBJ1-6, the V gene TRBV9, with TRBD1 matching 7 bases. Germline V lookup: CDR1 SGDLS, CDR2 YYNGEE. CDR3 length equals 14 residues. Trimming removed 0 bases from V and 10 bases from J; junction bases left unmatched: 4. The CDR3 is CASSVAQGNSPLHF. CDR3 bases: TGTGCCAGCAGCGTAGCACAGGGGAACTCACCCCTCCACTTT.

CDR3 nucleotides: TGTGCCAGTAGTAAAGGCGGCGCTGGGGCCAACGTCCTGACTTTC. Residues: CASSKGGAGANVLTF. This chain joins TRBV19 and TRBJ2-6; D not resolved. Germline assignment: CDR1 LNHDA and CDR2 SQIVND (reference sequence). Trimming took 4 bases from V and 2 from J, leaving 9 bases between them. CDR3 length equals 15 residues.

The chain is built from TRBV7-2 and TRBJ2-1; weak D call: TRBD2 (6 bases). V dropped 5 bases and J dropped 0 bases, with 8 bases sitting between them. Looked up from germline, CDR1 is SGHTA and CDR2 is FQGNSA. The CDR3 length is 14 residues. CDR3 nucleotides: TGTGCCAGCAGCAGGGAGGCCTCCTACAATGAGCAGTTCTTC. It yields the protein CASSREASYNEQFF.

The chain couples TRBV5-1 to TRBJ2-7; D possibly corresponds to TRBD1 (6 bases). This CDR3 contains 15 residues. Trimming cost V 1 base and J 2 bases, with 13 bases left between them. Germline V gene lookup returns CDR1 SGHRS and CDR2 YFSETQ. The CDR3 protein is CASSLTGLQPYEQYF. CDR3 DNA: TGCGCCAGCAGCTTGACAGGGCTTCAACCCTACGAGCAGTACTTC.

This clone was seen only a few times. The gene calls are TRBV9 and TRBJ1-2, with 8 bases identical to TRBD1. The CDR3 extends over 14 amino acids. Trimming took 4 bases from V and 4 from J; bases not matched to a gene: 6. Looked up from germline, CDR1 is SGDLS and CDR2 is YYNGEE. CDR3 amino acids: CASSRQGRVYGYTF. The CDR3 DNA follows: TGTGCCAGCAGCAGACAGGGGCGCGTCTATGGCTACACCTTC.

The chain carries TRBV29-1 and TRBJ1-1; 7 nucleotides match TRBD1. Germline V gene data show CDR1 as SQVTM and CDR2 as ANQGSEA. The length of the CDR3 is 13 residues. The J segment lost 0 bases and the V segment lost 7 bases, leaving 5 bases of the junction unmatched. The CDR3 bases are TGCAGCGCCGGACAGGCCTTGAACACTGAAGCTTTCTTT. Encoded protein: CSAGQALNTEAFF.

CDR3 residues: CASSGPLSVTGYEQYF. Here the CDR3 DNA reads TGTGCCAGCAGTGGGCCCCTATCTGTCACAGGATACGAGCAGTACTTC. The chain joins TRBV27 to TRBJ2-7, with D possibly matching TRBD1 (5 bases). Trimming took 5 bases from V and 4 from J, leaving 21 bases between them. The CDR3 is made up of 16 amino acids. The germline gives CDR1 MNHEY, CDR2 SMNVEV (reference sequence).

The CDR3 DNA is TGTGCCAGTAGACGCCCCTATACAGGGGGCTATGGCTACACCTTC. As protein: CASRRPYTGGYGYTF. The chain is built from TRBV19 and TRBJ1-2; 8 nucleotides agree with TRBD1. Trimming took 6 bases from V and 4 from J; bases not matched to a gene: 10. The CDR3 length is 15 residues. Germline CDR1 reads LNHDA; CDR2 reads SQIVND (reference sequence).

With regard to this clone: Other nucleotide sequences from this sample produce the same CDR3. The CDR3 region is CASSLGVTDTQYF. The CDR3 coding sequence is TGTGCCAGCAGTTTAGGGGTTACAGATACGCAGTATTTT. This rearrangement joins TRBV27 to TRBJ2-3; D remains unclear. Germline values: CDR1 MNHEY, CDR2 SMNVEV (reference sequence). CDR3 length: 13 amino acids. V was cut by 2 bases and J by 3 bases, with 6 bases left in between.

CDR3 sequence: CASSPRAGLSGGYTF. The CDR3 DNA follows: TGTGCCAGCAGCCCCAGGGCAGGTCTATCGGGCGGCTACACCTTC. The J gene is TRBJ1-2, the V gene TRBV7-8; a weak D match, TRBD1 (5 bases). Germline CDR1 reads SGHVS; CDR2 reads FQNEAQ. The V end was cut by 5 bases, the J end by 8 bases, with 21 bases between. The CDR3 has 15 amino acids. Full variable domain (missing parts from reference TRBV7-8 and TRBJ1-2): GAGVSQSPRYKVAKRGQDVALRCDPISGHVSLFWYQQALGQGPEFLTYFQNEAQLDKSGLPSDRFFAERPEGSVSTLKIQRTQQEDSAVYLCASSPRAGLSGGYTFGSGTRLTVV.

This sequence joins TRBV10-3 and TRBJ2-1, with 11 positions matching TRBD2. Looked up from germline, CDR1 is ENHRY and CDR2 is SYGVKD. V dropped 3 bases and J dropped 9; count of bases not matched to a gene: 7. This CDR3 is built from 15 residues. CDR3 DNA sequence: TGTGCCATCAGTGATCTAGCGGGGGGCCCTTTTGAGCAGTTCTTC. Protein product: CAISDLAGGPFEQFF.

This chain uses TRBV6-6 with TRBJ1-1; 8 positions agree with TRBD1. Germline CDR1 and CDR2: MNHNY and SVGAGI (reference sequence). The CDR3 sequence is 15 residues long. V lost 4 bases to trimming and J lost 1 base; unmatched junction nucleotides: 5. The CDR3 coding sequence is TGTGCCAGCAGTTTTACAGGGGGTCGGAACACTGAAGCTTTCTTT. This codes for CASSFTGGRNTEAFF.

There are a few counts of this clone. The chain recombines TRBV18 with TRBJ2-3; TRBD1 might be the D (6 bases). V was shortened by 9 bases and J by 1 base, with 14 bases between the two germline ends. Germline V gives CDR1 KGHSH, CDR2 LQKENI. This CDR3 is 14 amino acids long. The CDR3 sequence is CASGERQGTDTQYF. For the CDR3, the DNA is TGTGCCAGTGGCGAGCGACAGGGCACAGATACGCAGTATTTT.

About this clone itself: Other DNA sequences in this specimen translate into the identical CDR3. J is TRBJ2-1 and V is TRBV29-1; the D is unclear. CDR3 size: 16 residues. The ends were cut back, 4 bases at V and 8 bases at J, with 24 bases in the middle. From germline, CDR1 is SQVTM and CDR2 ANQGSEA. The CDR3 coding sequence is TGCAGCGTTGGTGTGGGCACTGTCCCGACACACGATGAGCAGTTCTTC. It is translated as CSVGVGTVPTHDEQFF.

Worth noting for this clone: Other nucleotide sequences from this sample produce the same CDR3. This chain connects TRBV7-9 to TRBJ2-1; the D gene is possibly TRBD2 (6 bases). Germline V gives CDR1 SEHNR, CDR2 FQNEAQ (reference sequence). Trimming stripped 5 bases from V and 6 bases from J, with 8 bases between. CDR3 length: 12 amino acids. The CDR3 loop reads CASSLSGNEQFF. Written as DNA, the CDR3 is TGTGCCAGCAGCCTTAGCGGCAATGAGCAGTTCTTC.

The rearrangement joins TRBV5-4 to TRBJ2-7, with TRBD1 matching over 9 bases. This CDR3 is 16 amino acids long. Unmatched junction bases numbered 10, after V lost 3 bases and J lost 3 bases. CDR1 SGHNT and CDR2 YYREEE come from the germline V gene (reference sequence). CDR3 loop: CASSSRGTGTNYEQYF. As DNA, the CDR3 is TGTGCCAGCAGCTCCAGGGGGACAGGGACCAACTACGAGCAGTACTTC.

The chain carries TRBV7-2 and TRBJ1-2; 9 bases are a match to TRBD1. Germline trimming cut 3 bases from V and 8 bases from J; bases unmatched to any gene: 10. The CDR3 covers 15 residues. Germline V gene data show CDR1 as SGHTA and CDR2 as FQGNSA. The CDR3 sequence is CASSFSGQGWFGYTF. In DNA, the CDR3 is TGTGCCAGCAGCTTCTCCGGACAGGGGTGGTTCGGCTACACCTTC. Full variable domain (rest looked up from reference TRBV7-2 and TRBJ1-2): GAGVSQSPSNKVTEKGKDVELRCDPISGHTALYWYRQSLGQGLEFLIYFQGNSAPDKSGLPSDRFSAERTGGSVSTLTIQRTQQEDSAVYLCASSFSGQGWFGYTFGSGTRLTVV.